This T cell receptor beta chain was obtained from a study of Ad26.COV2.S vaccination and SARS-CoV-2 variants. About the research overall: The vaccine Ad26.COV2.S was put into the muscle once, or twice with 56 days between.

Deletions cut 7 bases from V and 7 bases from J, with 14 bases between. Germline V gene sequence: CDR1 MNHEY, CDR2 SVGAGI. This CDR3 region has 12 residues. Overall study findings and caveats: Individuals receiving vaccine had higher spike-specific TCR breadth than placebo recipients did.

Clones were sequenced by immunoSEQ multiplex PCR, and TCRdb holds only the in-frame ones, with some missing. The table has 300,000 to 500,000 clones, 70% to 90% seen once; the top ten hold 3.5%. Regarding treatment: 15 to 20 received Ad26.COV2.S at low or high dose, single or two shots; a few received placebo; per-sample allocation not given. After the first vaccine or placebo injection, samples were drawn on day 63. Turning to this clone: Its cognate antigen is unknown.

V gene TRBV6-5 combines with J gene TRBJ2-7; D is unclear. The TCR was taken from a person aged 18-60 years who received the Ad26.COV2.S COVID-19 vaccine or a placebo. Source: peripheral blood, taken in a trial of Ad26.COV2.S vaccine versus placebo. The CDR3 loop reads CASTGFQGEQYF. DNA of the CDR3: TGTGCCAGCACCGGATTTCAAGGGGAGCAGTACTTC.